Each of the 14 T cell receptor beta chains below was sequenced from the same sample in a study of blood T cell repertoires in COVID-19. The assay was immunoSEQ multiplex PCR, and TCRdb's table has in-frame clones only and misses some. Seen here are 25,000 to 35,000 clones, roughly 90% observed once, and the top ten hold 5.5% to 7.5%. Sequenced: peripheral blood. The receptor source for this set is a human donor in a cohort sampled during active COVID-19.

The chain uses TRBV7-8 and TRBJ2-5; 8 bases are a match to TRBD1. V was clipped by 5 bases and J by 3 bases; unmatched bases: 5. This CDR3 has 14 residues. Germline V CDR1 and CDR2: SGHVS, FQNEAQ. CDR3 amino acids: CASSLQGVKETQYF. The CDR3 DNA reads TGTGCCAGCAGCCTACAGGGGGTTAAAGAGACCCAGTACTTC.

This clone was counted a few times. The chain recombines TRBV7-2 with TRBJ2-5, with TRBD2 matching 8 bases. CDR3 size: 16 residues. Germline V gene sequence: CDR1 SGHTA, CDR2 FQGNSA. Trimming removed 6 bases from V and 1 base from J; junction bases left unmatched: 10. CDR3 coding DNA: TGTGCCAGCAGTTCCCTCTACCGGGGGGGCCAAGAGACCCAGTACTTC. Translating it yields CASSSLYRGGQETQYF.

Only one count was recorded for this clone. The rearrangement uses TRBV9 and TRBJ2-2; 10 bases fit TRBD2. Germline V CDR1 and CDR2: SGDLS, YYNGEE. V was pared by 1 base and J by 4 bases, with 4 bases of the junction left unmatched. This CDR3 is built from 16 residues. CDR3: CASSVRAGGLTGELFF. Here the CDR3 DNA reads TGTGCCAGCAGCGTACGAGCGGGGGGGCTCACCGGGGAGCTGTTTTTT.

This chain uses TRBV14 with TRBJ2-1; 7 bases map to TRBD1. The CDR3 is 18 residues long. Germline CDR1 SGHDN, CDR2 FVKESK. V dropped 4 bases and J dropped 0; count of bases not matched to a gene: 12. In nucleotides, the CDR3 is TGTGCCAGCAGCCTACCGGGACAGCTAACCAGCTCCTACAATGAGCAGTTCTTC. Residues: CASSLPGQLTSSYNEQFF.

The V call is TRBV7-3, the J call TRBJ2-2, with a weak D call TRBD2 (7 bases). Per germline, CDR1 SGHTA and CDR2 FQGTGA. Between the trimmed V and J ends, which lost 1 base and 5 bases, there was a span of 14 bases. The CDR3 contains 16 residues. The CDR3 coding sequence is TGTGCCAGCAGCTTAAACGGGGGGCCAAGGACCGGGGAGCTGTTTTTT. Its translation: CASSLNGGPRTGELFF. Full variable domain (outside the CDR3, taken from reference TRBV7-3 and TRBJ2-2): GAGVSQTPSNKVTEKGKYVELRCDPISGHTALYWYRQSLGQGPEFLIYFQGTGAADDSGLPNDRFFAVRPEGSVSTLKIQRTERGDSAVYLCASSLNGGPRTGELFFGEGSRLTVL.

In this sample, this clone turned up a few times. The rearrangement joins TRBV28 to TRBJ1-3, with D hard to call. This CDR3 is 16 amino acids long. CDR1 is MDHEN, CDR2 SYDVKM, per germline. V lost 7 bases and J 0 bases, leaving 16 bases between the germline ends. The CDR3 sequence is CASTFTIRSSGNTIYF. The CDR3 bases are TGTGCCAGCACTTTTACCATTAGGAGCTCTGGAAACACCATATATTTT.

The chain employs TRBV4-3 and TRBJ1-5; 11 positions agree with TRBD1. Germline lookup yields CDR1 LGHNA and CDR2 YSLEER. CDR3 size: 16 residues. V lost 4 bases, J lost 2 bases, and 4 bases stayed unmatched. The CDR3 loop reads CASSPGQGGRNQPQHF. The CDR3 nucleotides read TGCGCCAGCAGCCCGGGACAGGGGGGACGCAATCAGCCCCAGCATTTT.

The J gene is TRBJ1-2, the V gene TRBV28; 9 bases line up with TRBD1. After removal of 2 bases from V and 3 bases from J, the junction contained 4 bases not matched to a gene. The CDR3 runs to 15 residues. Germline V gene data show CDR1 as MDHEN and CDR2 as SYDVKM. The CDR3 nucleotides read TGTGCCAGCAGTTTAGAACAGGGGGCGGACTATGGCTACACCTTC. This codes for CASSLEQGADYGYTF.

This chain links TRBV5-8 with TRBJ2-3; D is unclear. V was cut by 0 bases and J by 8 bases, with 10 bases left in between. This CDR3 contains 13 residues. CDR1 SGHTS and CDR2 YDEGEE come from the germline V gene. The DNA of the CDR3 is TGTGCCAGCAGCTTGGAGATCGGTAGTACGCAGTATTTT. Protein: CASSLEIGSTQYF.

The table lists this clone with a count of one. V is TRBV5-6 and J is TRBJ2-5; D is possibly TRBD2 (5 bases). The CDR3 length is 13 residues. Trimming shortened V by 5 bases and J by 5 bases, and 13 bases separated the two germline ends. Per the germline V gene, CDR1 is SGHDT and CDR2 is YYEEEE. CDR3 residues: CASSDSESETQYF. The CDR3 DNA reads as TGTGCCAGCAGTGATAGCGAATCGGAGACCCAGTACTTC. The variable domain in full, completed from reference TRBV5-6 and TRBJ2-5, reads DAGVTQSPTHLIKTRGQQVTLRCSPKSGHDTVSWYQQALGQGPQFIFQYYEEEERQRGNFPDRFSGHQFPNYSSELNVNALLLGDSALYLCASSDSESETQYFGPGTRLLVL.

This chain joins TRBV10-2 and TRBJ1-3; 8 bases map to TRBD1. This CDR3 spans 15 amino acids. V was clipped by 6 bases and J by 4 bases; unmatched bases: 8. The germline V gene has CDR1 WSHSY and CDR2 SAAADI. The CDR3 spells CASSPTGVYGNTIYF. CDR3 in DNA: TGCGCCAGCAGCCCGACAGGGGTATACGGAAACACCATATATTTT.

The table lists this clone with a count of one. The CDR3 DNA is TGTGCCAGCAGCTTAGATTCAATAGCGGGCCGCACAGATACGCAGTATTTT. Its translation is CASSLDSIAGRTDTQYF. The chain combines TRBV11-3 with TRBJ2-3; 7 nucleotides align to TRBD2. With 0 bases clipped from V and 1 base from J, the junction kept 7 bases outside the gene matches. The germline CDR1 and CDR2 sequences are SGHNT and YENEEA. This CDR3 comprises 17 residues.

The V call is TRBV18, the J call TRBJ1-5; tentatively, D is TRBD1 (6 bases). Germline CDR1 is KGHSH and CDR2 is LQKENI. V gave up 4 bases and J gave up 9 bases, with 19 bases separating them. The CDR3 contains 15 residues. The CDR3, as DNA: TGTGCCAGCTCACGTTGGGGGGGGGCCCGGAGGCCCCAGCATTTT. Translated: CASSRWGGARRPQHF.

The V and J genes are TRBV6-5 and TRBJ1-6, with a possible D match to TRBD1 (6 bases). Germline CDR1 reads MNHEY; CDR2 reads SVGAGI. The V gene lost 0 bases and the J gene lost 10 bases, with 13 bases spanning the gap. The CDR3 has 15 residues. CDR3 DNA: TGTGCCAGCAGTTACTCCCGGGACATAGGATCACCCCTCCACTTT. It is translated as CASSYSRDIGSPLHF.